A selection of T cell receptor beta chains follows, all from one sample in a study of kidney transplant recipient with SARS-CoV-2 infection. MiXCR was run by TCRdb on the reads, yielding one entry per CDR3 protein. The top ten hold 7% to 8% of the sample, which has 250,000 or so distinct CDR3 sequences, about 28% seen once. The input for sequencing was a blood sample, taken at baseline and between days 110 and 120 from a kidney transplant recipient. These receptors came from a male patient in his 30s who had COVID-19 and was a kidney transplant recipient. Some T cells may arise from the graft donor. Each CDR3 is given with its conserved first and last residue. Fields, in order: D gene, CDR3 length, clone size, J gene, V gene, CDR3 DNA, CDR3 protein. D genes are given only for firm matches. Not all rows give a size; the values are once, few, many and, for expanded clones, a class.

>.|16|.|TRBJ2-1|TRBV7-9
TGTGCCAGCAGCCGATGGACAAGCGACTCCTACAATGAGCAGTTCTTC
CASSRWTSDSYNEQFF
>TRBD2|15|.|TRBJ2-2|TRBV7-9
TGTGCCAGCAGCTATGGGACTAGGCCAACCGGGGAGCTGTTTTTT
CASSYGTRPTGELFF
>TRBD2|14|many|TRBJ2-7|TRBV20-1
TGCAGTGCCCGCTCCACGGCGGGAGTATACGAGCAGTACTTC
CSARSTAGVYEQYF
>.|15|many|TRBJ1-2|TRBV5-1
TGCGCCAGCAGCTCATCGGACGGGAGGATCTATGGCTACACCTTC
CASSSSDGRIYGYTF
>.|16|few|TRBJ1-2|TRBV8-2
TGTGGCAGTGAACACCCTGATAGCCGAAAGACCTATGGCTACACCTTC
CGSEHPDSRKTYGYTF
>TRBD2|16|.|TRBJ2-3|TRBV5-8
TGTACCAGCAGCCAAGGGACTAGCGGGAGTCCAGATACGCAGTATTTT
CTSSQGTSGSPDTQYF
>TRBD1|17|many|TRBJ1-5|TRBV3-1
TGTGCCAGCAGCCAAGGACAGGGAGGTTATAGCAATCAGCCCCAGCATTTT
CASSQGQGGYSNQPQHF
>TRBD2|19|many|TRBJ2-7|TRBV4-1
TGCGCCAGCAGCCAAGATCGGATAATAGCGGGAAGCCCTTTCTCCGAGCAGTACTTC
CASSQDRIIAGSPFSEQYF
>TRBD1|15|many|TRBJ1-4|TRBV20-1
TGCAGTGCTAGAGGGTTGGGACAGGGAGCTGAAAAACTGTTTTTT
CSARGLGQGAEKLFF
>.|14|many|TRBJ1-1|TRBV23-1
TGCGCCAGCGGATTGAGAGGGCTGAACACTGAAGCTTTCTTT
CASGLRGLNTEAFF
>.|15|many|TRBJ1-6|TRBV7-2
TGTGCCAGCAGCTTGGGTGGCCTCTACAATTCACCCCTCCACTTT
CASSLGGLYNSPLHF
>TRBD2|13|few|TRBJ2-3|TRBV7-9
TGTGCCAGCAGCTCACTAGCGGGGGCCCCCGTGTATTTT
CASSSLAGAPVYF
>.|14|many|TRBJ1-2|TRBV9
TGTGCCAGCAGCGTAAGTAACGGATTCTATGGCTACACCTTC
CASSVSNGFYGYTF
>.|16|many|TRBJ1-2|TRBV20-1
TGCAGTGCTCAGGTCGAGCTGTTTCGAAAGACCTATGGCTACACCTTC
CSAQVELFRKTYGYTF
>TRBD2|19|few|TRBJ2-1|TRBV13
TGTGCCAGCAGACAAAGCGACCGGGAGGGACAACCATTCGGCAATGAGCAGTTCTTC
CASRQSDREGQPFGNEQFF